These 2 T cell receptor beta chains were all obtained from the same sample, sequenced in a study of shared clonotypes between healthy human individuals. CD8 cells regarded as naive lacked CD45RO, were positively chosen for CCR7, and omitted terminally differentiated effector memory CD45RA+ cells. Method: immunoSEQ multiplex PCR; TCRdb's copy keeps in-frame clones and lacks some. The table includes over 2 million clones, about 95% detected once. Input material: naive CD8+ T cells sorted from blood. The receptors were gathered from a man aged 18 to 30 in good health.

This rearrangement joins TRBV5-1 to TRBJ2-3; D may be TRBD1 (5 bases). The CDR3 covers 15 residues. Trimming left V 9 bases short and J 0 bases short, with 17 bases between. Per the germline V gene, CDR1 is SGHRS and CDR2 is YFSETQ. Written as DNA, the CDR3 is TGCGCCACCTCGACAGAGCCTACTAGCACAGATACGCAGTATTTT. Its translation is CATSTEPTSTDTQYF.

This clone showed up just once. The CDR3, as DNA: TGTGCCAGCAGTGGAGCGGGGGGGGCAGGTCAATCCTATGGCTACACCTTC. This sequence encodes CASSGAGGAGQSYGYTF. This chain links TRBV2 with TRBJ1-2; weak D call: TRBD1 (6 bases). CDR3 length equals 17 residues. CDR1 is SNHLY and CDR2 is FYNNEI in the germline V gene. V gave up 4 bases and J gave up 4 bases, with 22 bases separating them. The variable domain in full, completed from reference TRBV2 and TRBJ1-2, reads EPEVTQTPSHQVTQMGQEVILRCVPISNHLYFYWYRQILGQKVEFLVSFYNNEISEKSEIFDDQFSVERPDGSNFTLKIRSTKLEDSAMYFCASSGAGGAGQSYGYTFGSGTRLTVV.